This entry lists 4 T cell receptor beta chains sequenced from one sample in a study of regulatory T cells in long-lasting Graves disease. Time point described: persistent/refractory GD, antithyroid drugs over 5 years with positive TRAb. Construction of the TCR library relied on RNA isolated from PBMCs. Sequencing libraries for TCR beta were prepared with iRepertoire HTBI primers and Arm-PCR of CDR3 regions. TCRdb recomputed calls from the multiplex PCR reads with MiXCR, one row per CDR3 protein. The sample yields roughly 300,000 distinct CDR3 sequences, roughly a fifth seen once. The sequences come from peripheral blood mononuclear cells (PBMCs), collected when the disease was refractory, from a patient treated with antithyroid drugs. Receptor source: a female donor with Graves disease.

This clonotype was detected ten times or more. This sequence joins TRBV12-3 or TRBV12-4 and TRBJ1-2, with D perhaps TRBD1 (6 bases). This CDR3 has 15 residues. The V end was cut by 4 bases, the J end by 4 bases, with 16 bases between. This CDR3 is CASSSAGVIGYGYTF. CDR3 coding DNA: TGTGCCAGCAGTTCCGCAGGGGTGATTGGCTATGGCTACACCTTC.

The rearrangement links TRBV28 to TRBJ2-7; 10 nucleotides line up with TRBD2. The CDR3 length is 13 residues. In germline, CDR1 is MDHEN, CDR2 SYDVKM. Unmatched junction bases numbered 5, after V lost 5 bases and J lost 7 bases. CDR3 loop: CASSSGRGGEQYF. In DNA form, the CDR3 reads TGTGCCAGCAGTAGCGGGAGGGGGGGAGAGCAGTACTTC. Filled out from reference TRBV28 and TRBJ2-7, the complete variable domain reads DVKVTQSSRYLVKRTGEKVFLECVQDMDHENMFWYRQDPGLGLRLIYFSYDVKMKEKGDIPEGYSVSREKKERFSLILESASTNQTSMYLCASSSGRGGEQYFGPGTRLTVT.

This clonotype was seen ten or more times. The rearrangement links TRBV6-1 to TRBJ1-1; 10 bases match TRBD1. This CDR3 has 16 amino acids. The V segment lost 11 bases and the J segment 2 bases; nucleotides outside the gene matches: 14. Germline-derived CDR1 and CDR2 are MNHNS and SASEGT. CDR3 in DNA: TGTGCCCACGCCTCGACCAGACAGGGGGCAAACACTGAAGCTTTCTTT. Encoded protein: CAHASTRQGANTEAFF.

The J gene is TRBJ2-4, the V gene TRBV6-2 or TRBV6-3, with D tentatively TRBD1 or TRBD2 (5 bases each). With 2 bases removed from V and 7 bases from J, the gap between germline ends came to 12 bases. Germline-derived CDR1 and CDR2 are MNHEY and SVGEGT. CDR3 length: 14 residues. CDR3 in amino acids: CASSYGDRRNIQYF. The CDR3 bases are TGTGCCAGCAGTTACGGGGACCGGCGGAACATTCAGTACTTC.